This paragraph reports one TCR beta chain. Its target is unknown. One entry per CDR3 protein results from TCRdb running MiXCR on the reads. The sample records some 350,000 distinct CDR3 sequences, roughly 28% being singletons. The record originates from a study of T cell repertoires in cytomegalovirus infection. There are 14 residues in the CDR3. Trimming took 5 bases from V and 3 from J; bases not matched to a gene: 4. The germline gives CDR1 LNHNV, CDR2 YYDKDF (reference sequence). Sequencing was performed on cultured PBMCs, taken from culture after CMV antigen stimulation. The clonotype was recovered from a human donor in good health (CMV status not recorded). Some clones in this sample may be carry-over from other donors' samples. The chain combines TRBV15 with TRBJ2-7; 10 nucleotides match TRBD1. CDR3 coding DNA: TGTGCCACCAGCCCTCGGGACAGGGGCTACGAGCAGTACTTC. This sequence encodes CATSPRDRGYEQYF.